This note documents a single T cell receptor beta chain sequence. Its antigen is not known. Germline CDR1 reads MDHEN; CDR2 reads SYDVKM. CDR3 size: 15 residues. The V and J ends lost 7 bases and 4 bases respectively, with 14 bases between them. The data were taken from a study of T cell responses to AZD1222 COVID-19 vaccine. Here immunoSEQ multiplex PCR was the method, and the copy in TCRdb shows in-frame clones only, minus some. This sample yields around 65,000 clones, of which over 70% are seen a single time; over 11% belongs to the top ten. Notes on the study in general: Reports indicate that nearly half of spike-specific TCRs are directed at unmutated variant regions.

This TCR came from an adult in good health. The rearrangement links TRBV28 to TRBJ1-6; D is undetermined. The input for sequencing was peripheral blood, taken on day 0 of AZD1222 vaccination. This chain's CDR3 is CASNRPDIYNSPLHF. The CDR3 nucleotides are TGTGCCAGCAACCGGCCCGACATATATAATTCACCCCTCCACTTT.